This T cell receptor beta chain was sequenced in a study of T cells in Graves' hyperthyroidism and ophthalmopathy. Overall study findings and caveats: Blood also held most thyroid clonotypes expanded beyond 0.001.

Amplification targeted TCR beta CDR3 regions from RNA transcripts. The primer set for the first-round RT-PCR of the TCR CDR3 was HTBI. TCRdb reprocessed the multiplex PCR reads with MiXCR, giving one entry per CDR3 protein. The data contain about 260,000 distinct CDR3 sequences, 16% of them singletons. V lost 5 bases, J lost 6 bases, and 11 bases stayed unmatched. CDR1 MDHEN and CDR2 SYDVKM come from the germline V gene. The CDR3 runs to 17 residues. A remark on this clonotype: Its antigen is currently unknown. A much larger clone lies one base from this, so it may be a read error.

The PBMCs were sourced from fresh peripheral blood (around 9.9 ml). This chain joins TRBV28 and TRBJ2-7, with 15 bases lining up with TRBD2. This clonotype was obtained from a woman under 30 with Graves' ophthalmopathy. The sequencing sample was made of blood. The CDR3 loop is CASSPLGRTSGGGEQYF. The CDR3 DNA reads TGTGCCAGCAGTCCATTAGGTCGGACTAGCGGGGGGGGCGAGCAGTACTTC.